This section outlines one T cell receptor (beta chain) sequence together with its context. The target antigen is unknown. The data originate from a study of blood T cells in healthy people across ages. V was pared by 7 bases and J by 0 bases, with 13 bases between. From germline, CDR1 is SGHTA and CDR2 FQGNSA. The CDR3 has 15 amino acids. PCR was performed a second time for roughly 7 to 11 cycles using a sample-barcoded 5' primer and a J-beta primer mix. Each single sample gave us at least 3 million CDR3-containing paired-end reads. Via MiXCR, TCRdb re-called the 5' RACE reads, giving one row per CDR3 protein. Among 720,000 or so distinct CDR3 sequences listed, approximately 40% were seen once. Notes on the study in general: Bulk PBMC profiling left naive and antigen-experienced comparisons inconclusive.

The V and J genes are TRBV7-2 and TRBJ1-3; D may be TRBD1 (5 bases). What was sequenced was blood. The receptor was derived from a man older than 75 in good health. The CDR3 loop reads CASTYRTRSGNTIYF. The CDR3 DNA sequence: TGTGCCAGCACTTACAGGACCCGCTCTGGAAACACCATATATTTT.